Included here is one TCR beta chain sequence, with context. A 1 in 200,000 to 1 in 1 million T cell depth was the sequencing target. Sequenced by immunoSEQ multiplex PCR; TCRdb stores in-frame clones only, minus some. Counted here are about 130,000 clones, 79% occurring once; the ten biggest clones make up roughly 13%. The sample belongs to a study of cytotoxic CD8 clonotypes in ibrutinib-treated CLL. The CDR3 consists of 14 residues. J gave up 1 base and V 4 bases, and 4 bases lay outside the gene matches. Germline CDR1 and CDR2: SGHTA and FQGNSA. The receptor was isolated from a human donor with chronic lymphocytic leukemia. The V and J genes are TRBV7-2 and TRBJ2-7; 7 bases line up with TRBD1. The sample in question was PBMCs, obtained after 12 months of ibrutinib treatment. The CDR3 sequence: CASSWDSLSYEQYF. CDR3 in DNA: TGTGCCAGCAGCTGGGACAGCCTTTCCTACGAGCAGTACTTC.